Below are 4 T cell receptor beta chains sequenced from a single sample in a study of neurological immune-mediated disorders. TCRdb reprocessed the 5' RACE reads via MiXCR and lists one record per CDR3 protein. The sample lists some 60,000 distinct CDR3 sequences, 2.5% occurring once. Input material: PBMCs. The receptors were sampled from a man between 45 and 60 years old with multiple sclerosis.

This clonotype was found many times. V and J are TRBV20-1 and TRBJ1-5; 10 positions match TRBD1. This CDR3 region has 15 residues. V lost 4 bases to trimming and J lost 7 bases; unmatched junction nucleotides: 10. Germline V CDR1 and CDR2: DFQATT, SNEGSKA (reference sequence). CDR3 protein: CSAKTGTGVKQPQHF. The CDR3 bases are TGCAGTGCTAAGACCGGGACAGGGGTAAAACAGCCCCAGCATTTT.

This clonotype showed up many times. The chain couples TRBV5-1 to TRBJ2-1; the D gene is possibly TRBD1 (5 bases). Germline values: CDR1 SGHRS, CDR2 YFSETQ. Deletions cut 0 bases from V and 7 bases from J, with 5 bases between. The CDR3 consists of 12 residues. The CDR3 region has the DNA TGCGCCAGCAGCTTGGAGGGGAATGAGCAGTTCTTC. It yields the protein CASSLEGNEQFF.

The table lists this clonotype with many counts. V is TRBV5-1 and J is TRBJ2-7; D is unclear. The CDR3 length is 13 residues. The germline V and J ends were trimmed by 2 bases and 7 bases, with 13 bases remaining between them. Germline CDR1 and CDR2: SGHRS and YFSETQ. The CDR3 loop is CASSFPASGEQYF. The CDR3 nucleotides are TGCGCCAGCAGCTTCCCAGCCTCCGGGGAGCAGTACTTC. Based on the CDR3 plus reference TRBV5-1 and TRBJ2-7, the full variable domain is KAGVTQTPRYLIKTRGQQVTLSCSPISGHRSVSWYQQTPGQGLQFLFEYFSETQRNKGNFPGRFSGRQFSNSRSEMNVSTLELGDSALYLCASSFPASGEQYFGPGTRLTVT.

This clonotype was recorded many times. This chain joins TRBV18 and TRBJ1-1; a possible D gene is TRBD1 (5 bases). The CDR3 sequence is 13 residues long. Deletions cut 3 bases from V and 8 bases from J, with 13 bases between. CDR1 and CDR2 (germline): KGHSH, LQKENI. The CDR3 DNA is TGTGCCAGCTCACCCAATGGGGGGATAGAAGCTTTCTTT. This encodes CASSPNGGIEAFF.